These 23 T cell receptor beta chains came from one sample sequenced in a study of blood T cell repertoires in COVID-19. Here immunoSEQ multiplex PCR was the method, and the copy in TCRdb shows in-frame clones only, minus some. The profile shows some 240,000 clones, over 80% of them singletons. The sample was peripheral blood. The receptors originated from a woman between 65 and 79 years old with COVID-19, enrolled during active disease.

The V and J genes are TRBV7-3 and TRBJ2-5, with D possibly being TRBD1 (6 bases). Trimming left V 2 bases short and J 1 base short, with 14 bases between. This CDR3 is built from 16 residues. CDR1 SGHTA and CDR2 FQGTGA come from the germline V gene. In DNA form, the CDR3 reads TGTGCCAGCAGCTTAGCAGGGAGAGGGGGCCAAGAGACCCAGTACTTC. Translated, it gives CASSLAGRGGQETQYF. Full variable domain (remainder filled in from reference TRBV7-3 and TRBJ2-5): GAGVSQTPSNKVTEKGKYVELRCDPISGHTALYWYRQSLGQGPEFLIYFQGTGAADDSGLPNDRFFAVRPEGSVSTLKIQRTERGDSAVYLCASSLAGRGGQETQYFGPGTRLLVL.

The gene calls are TRBV30 and TRBJ1-5, with 7 nucleotides matching TRBD1. The J segment lost 7 bases and the V segment lost 2 bases, leaving 8 bases of the junction unmatched. The CDR3 is 14 amino acids. Looked up from germline, CDR1 is GTSNPN and CDR2 is SVGIG (reference sequence). The CDR3 DNA reads as TGTGCCTGGAGTACAACAGGGGTAGGGCAGCCCCAGCATTTT. Translating gives CAWSTTGVGQPQHF.

This rearrangement joins TRBV27 to TRBJ1-6, with D unresolved. The CDR3 covers 13 residues. Trimming left V 6 bases short and J 5 bases short, with 8 bases between. CDR1 and CDR2 from the germline V gene are MNHEY and SMNVEV (reference sequence). The CDR3: CASRQYNNSPLHF. For the CDR3, the DNA is TGTGCCAGCAGGCAGTATAATAATTCACCCCTCCACTTT.

Only a few counts were recorded for this clone. This chain joins TRBV5-5 and TRBJ1-4; 9 bases fit TRBD1. Germline CDR1 is SGHKS and CDR2 is YYEKEE (reference sequence). The CDR3 runs to 15 residues. V trimming: 3 bases; J trimming: 8 bases; junction bases outside the gene matches: 8. The DNA of the CDR3 is TGTGCCAGCAGCTACAGGGGGCGCTGGAAAGAAAAACTGTTTTTT. Encoded protein: CASSYRGRWKEKLFF.

This clone showed up just once. The V call is TRBV5-1, the J call TRBJ2-3; D perhaps matches TRBD2 (6 bases). The CDR3 covers 15 residues. The ends were cut back, 4 bases at V and 4 bases at J, with 16 bases in the middle. Per germline, CDR1 SGHRS and CDR2 YFSETQ. The CDR3 spells CASSPRGIGADTQYF. The CDR3, as DNA: TGCGCCAGCAGCCCGCGGGGTATCGGCGCAGATACGCAGTATTTT. The full variable domain, with the rest looked up from reference TRBV5-1 and TRBJ2-3, is KAGVTQTPRYLIKTRGQQVTLSCSPISGHRSVSWYQQTPGQGLQFLFEYFSETQRNKGNFPGRFSGRQFSNSRSEMNVSTLELGDSALYLCASSPRGIGADTQYFGPGTRLTVL.

This chain links TRBV19 with TRBJ1-2; a weak D match, TRBD1 (5 bases). The ends were cut back, 4 bases at V and 4 bases at J, with 10 bases in the middle. This CDR3 has 13 residues. Germline CDR1 and CDR2: LNHDA and SQIVND (reference sequence). Here the CDR3 reads CASSTGFSYGYTF. The CDR3 bases are TGTGCCAGTAGTACAGGGTTCTCCTATGGCTACACCTTC.

V and J are TRBV3-1 (or the pseudogene TRBV3-2) and TRBJ1-2, with a weak D call TRBD1 (5 bases). V dropped 1 base and J dropped 2 bases, with 8 bases sitting between them. The CDR3 extends over 14 amino acids. CDR1 and CDR2 from the germline V gene are LGHDT and YNNKEL (reference sequence). The CDR3 loop is CASSQGGHNYGYTF. DNA of the CDR3: TGTGCCAGCAGCCAAGGGGGCCACAACTATGGCTACACCTTC.

The rearrangement links TRBV3-1 (or the pseudogene TRBV3-2) to TRBJ2-5, with D possibly matching TRBD2 (6 bases). The germline V and J ends were trimmed by 2 bases and 7 bases, with 14 bases remaining between them. The CDR3 consists of 14 residues. Germline CDR1 and CDR2: LGHDT and YNNKEL (reference sequence). CDR3 protein: CASSQSGDLGTQYF. The CDR3 DNA reads as TGTGCCAGCAGCCAATCGGGGGACCTGGGGACCCAGTACTTC.

The V and J genes are TRBV5-1 and TRBJ2-3; 9 nucleotides align to TRBD2. There are 14 residues in the CDR3. Germline CDR1 SGHRS, CDR2 YFSETQ. Losses at the gene ends were 6 bases for V and 0 bases for J; bases not matched to a gene: 2. CDR3 coding DNA: TGCGCCAGCACCACTAGCGGGAGCACAGATACGCAGTATTTT. It is translated as CASTTSGSTDTQYF. The variable domain in full, completed from reference TRBV5-1 and TRBJ2-3, reads KAGVTQTPRYLIKTRGQQVTLSCSPISGHRSVSWYQQTPGQGLQFLFEYFSETQRNKGNFPGRFSGRQFSNSRSEMNVSTLELGDSALYLCASTTSGSTDTQYFGPGTRLTVL.

The rearrangement uses TRBV28 and TRBJ1-2; a possible D gene is TRBD1 (5 bases). V was cut by 3 bases and J by 5 bases, with 7 bases left in between. Germline values: CDR1 MDHEN, CDR2 SYDVKM. The CDR3 extends over 12 amino acids. CDR3 DNA: TGTGCCAGCAGTTTGGGGACTTATGGCTACACCTTC. Translated: CASSLGTYGYTF.

This rearrangement joins TRBV5-1 to TRBJ1-1; 7 bases fit TRBD1. Germline V gives CDR1 SGHRS, CDR2 YFSETQ. The CDR3 runs 14 residues. The ends lost 5 bases at V and 4 bases at J; junction bases unmatched: 8. CDR3 protein: CASRTQGSSTEAFF. CDR3 in DNA: TGCGCCAGCAGGACACAGGGGTCGAGCACTGAAGCTTTCTTT.

This chain joins TRBV6-5 and TRBJ1-1; D is ambiguous. CDR1 and CDR2 (germline): MNHEY, SVGAGI. Trimming cost V 4 bases and J 4 bases, with 13 bases left between them. The CDR3 runs 14 residues. CDR3 nucleotides: TGTGCCAGCAGTTCGGGTTCCCTTACCACTGAAGCTTTCTTT. Translating it yields CASSSGSLTTEAFF.

The chain employs TRBV9 and TRBJ1-6; TRBD1 matches at 11 bases. V was clipped by 3 bases and J by 9 bases; unmatched bases: 8. Germline assignment: CDR1 SGDLS and CDR2 YYNGEE. The CDR3 runs 16 residues. Here the CDR3 DNA reads TGTGCCAGCAGCGGAGGGACAGGGGGGCGCCTTTCACCCCTCCACTTT. Its protein product is CASSGGTGGRLSPLHF.

The chain recombines TRBV3-1 (or the pseudogene TRBV3-2) with TRBJ1-5; perhaps TRBD1 as D (5 bases). The V gene lost 0 bases and the J gene lost 11 bases, with 14 bases spanning the gap. The CDR3 extends over 14 amino acids. The germline V gene has CDR1 LGHDT and CDR2 YNNKEL (reference sequence). CDR3 in amino acids: CASSQDLVSGAQHF. The CDR3 nucleotides read TGTGCCAGCAGCCAAGATCTTGTCTCGGGGGCCCAGCATTTT.

CDR3 nucleotides: TGTGCCATCAGTGAGGTGCAGAGCACAGATACGCAGTATTTT. Its translation: CAISEVQSTDTQYF. The chain recombines TRBV10-3 with TRBJ2-3, with D uncertain. This CDR3 comprises 14 residues. CDR1 is ENHRY, CDR2 SYGVKD, per germline. V lost 2 bases to trimming and J lost 0 bases, with 6 bases between them.

V is TRBV4-1 and J is TRBJ1-3; 10 bases fit TRBD1. The V segment lost 3 bases and the J segment 7 bases; nucleotides outside the gene matches: 0. Germline values: CDR1 MGHRA, CDR2 YSYEKL. The CDR3 has 13 amino acids. The CDR3 nucleotides read TGCGCCAGCAGCCAGGGACAGGGGAACACCATATATTTT. The encoded protein is CASSQGQGNTIYF.

The CDR3 here is CASTRTGYVHEQYF. CDR3 bases: TGTGCCAGCACAAGGACAGGGTATGTCCACGAGCAGTACTTC. The chain carries TRBV27 and TRBJ2-7; 8 bases match TRBD1. CDR3 length: 14 amino acids. Germline V gives CDR1 MNHEY, CDR2 SMNVEV (reference sequence). V shed 7 bases, J shed 5 bases, and the junction held 10 bases outside the gene matches.

V is TRBV18 and J is TRBJ2-2, with TRBD1 as a possible D gene (6 bases). Germline loops: CDR1 KGHSH, CDR2 LQKENI. The CDR3 length is 15 residues. Trimming removed 4 bases at V and 5 bases at J, with 14 bases between. CDR3 DNA: TGTGCCAGCTCACGAAGTGGGGGCCAAACCGGGGAGCTGTTTTTT. Translating it yields CASSRSGGQTGELFF.

The genes are TRBV27 and TRBJ1-3; 7 bases align to TRBD1. This CDR3 spans 15 amino acids. Trimming removed 5 bases from V and 3 bases from J; junction bases left unmatched: 7. The germline gives CDR1 MNHEY, CDR2 SMNVEV (reference sequence). The CDR3 loop reads CASSTRGRDGNTIYF. Here the CDR3 DNA reads TGTGCCAGCAGTACGAGGGGGCGAGATGGAAACACCATATATTTT.

The chain employs TRBV19 and TRBJ2-3, with D perhaps matching TRBD1 (6 bases). V dropped 3 bases and J dropped 3 bases, with 13 bases sitting between them. Per the germline V gene, CDR1 is LNHDA and CDR2 is SQIVND (reference sequence). The CDR3 is made up of 15 amino acids. The CDR3 nucleotides read TGTGCCAGTAGTATTAACAGGGTTGTTACAGATACGCAGTATTTT. Translated: CASSINRVVTDTQYF.

The CDR3 DNA reads as TGTGCCAGCAGTGAACAGGGGGGAGGTCAGCCCCAGCATTTT. It encodes CASSEQGGGQPQHF. The V call is TRBV2, the J call TRBJ1-5, with TRBD1 identical over 7 bases. In germline, CDR1 is SNHLY, CDR2 FYNNEI. The CDR3 contains 14 residues. V shed 2 bases, J shed 6 bases, and the junction held 4 bases outside the gene matches.

The chain links TRBV19 to TRBJ2-2, with 9 bases that match TRBD2. This CDR3 has 15 residues. V trimming: 4 bases; J trimming: 4 bases; junction bases outside the gene matches: 4. Germline loops: CDR1 LNHDA, CDR2 SQIVND (reference sequence). The CDR3 is CASSRYSGSTGELFF. Here the CDR3 DNA reads TGTGCCAGTAGTAGATATAGCGGGAGCACCGGGGAGCTGTTTTTT.

The CDR3 reads CASSLSGGRATGELFF. In nucleotides, the CDR3 is TGTGCCAGCAGCTTAAGCGGCGGGAGAGCGACCGGGGAGCTGTTTTTT. V usage is TRBV7-3 and J usage is TRBJ2-2; 7 bases fit TRBD2. After removal of 1 base from V and 5 bases from J, the junction contained 7 bases not matched to a gene. This CDR3 is 16 amino acids long. Germline assignment: CDR1 SGHTA and CDR2 FQGTGA.